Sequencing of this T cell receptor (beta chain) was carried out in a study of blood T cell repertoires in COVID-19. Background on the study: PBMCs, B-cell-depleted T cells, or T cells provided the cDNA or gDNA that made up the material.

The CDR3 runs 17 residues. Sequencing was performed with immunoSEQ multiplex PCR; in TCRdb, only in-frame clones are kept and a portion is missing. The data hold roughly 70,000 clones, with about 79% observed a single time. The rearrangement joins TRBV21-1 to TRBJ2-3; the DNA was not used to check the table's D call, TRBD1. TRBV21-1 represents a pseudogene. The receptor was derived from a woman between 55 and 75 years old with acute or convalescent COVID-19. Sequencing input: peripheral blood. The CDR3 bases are TGTGCCAGCAGCAAACCCTACAACAGGGGTATCACAGATACGCAGTATTTT. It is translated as CASSKPYNRGITDTQYF.